A single sample gave rise to the 28 T cell receptor beta chains below, sequenced in a study of spatial heterogeneity in lung cancer. In TCRdb, the 5' RACE reads were re-called with MiXCR into one record per CDR3 protein. The table has 12,000 to 15,000 distinct CDR3 sequences, approximately 4.5% seen once. Notes on the study in general: In tumors, expanded intratumoral alpha and beta TCR counts tracked mutation counts.

As to time point: sample taken at primary tumor resection. These TCRs' antigens remain unknown. The sample was lung tumor tissue, taken at surgery. Receptors originate from a female donor with early-stage non-small cell lung cancer.

Ten or more counts support this clonotype. A library prepared for alpha chains yielded this beta chain as an off-target read; its size is of little meaning. The CDR3 region is CASSVSGANTEAFF. In nucleotides, the CDR3 is TGCGCCAGCAGTGTATCCGGGGCGAACACTGAAGCTTTCTTT. J is TRBJ1-1 and V is TRBV10-2; tentatively, D is TRBD1 (5 bases). This CDR3 region has 14 residues. Germline assignment: CDR1 WSHSY and CDR2 SAAADI. The V end was cut by 4 bases, the J end by 1 base, with 10 bases between.

This clonotype was recorded at least ten times. Because the CDR3's place on the DNA is in doubt, the DNA is left out and the CDR3 is given as listed by TCRdb. The size of this beta chain means little, since it is a stray read in a library made for alpha chains. The chain joins TRBV12-3 or TRBV12-4 to TRBJ1-5. The CDR3 is 11 amino acids long, termini counted. CDR3 sequence reads: CASSRAGPQHF.

This clonotype has a single count. Because the library targeted alpha chains, this beta chain is an off-target read whose size means little. The V call is TRBV2, the J call TRBJ2-3; D not resolved. The CDR3 sequence is 15 residues long. From germline, CDR1 is SNHLY and CDR2 FYNNEI. V was shortened by 7 bases and J by 2 bases, with 16 bases between the two germline ends. The CDR3, as DNA: TGTGCCAGCATTGCTCCTGGGCTTATCACAGATACGCAGTATTTT. Protein: CASIAPGLITDTQYF.

Sample share makes this clonotype medium-sized. This beta chain is an unintended read in a library built for alpha chains; its size means little. DNA for the CDR3: TGTGCCTGGAGTGCCGACAGCATAAATCAGCCCCAGCATTTT. This gives the protein CAWSADSINQPQHF. The chain couples TRBV30 to TRBJ1-5, with a possible D match to TRBD1 (5 bases). Deletions cut 1 base from V and 4 bases from J, with 11 bases between. Germline V gene data show CDR1 as GTSNPN and CDR2 as SVGIG (reference sequence). There are 14 residues in the CDR3.

This clonotype was seen repeatedly, ten times or more. This beta chain is off target for a library built for alpha chains, so its abundance means little. This sequence joins TRBV19 and TRBJ1-2, with 7 bases fitting TRBD1. J lost 8 bases, V lost 3 bases, and 9 bases had no gene match. This CDR3 has 14 residues. Germline CDR1 LNHDA, CDR2 SQIVND (reference sequence). The CDR3 is CASSILIGTAGYTF. The CDR3 DNA is TGTGCCAGTAGTATCCTAATTGGGACAGCGGGCTACACCTTC. The full variable domain, in which reference TRBV19 and TRBJ1-2 provide the parts outside the CDR3, is DGGITQSPKYLFRKEGQNVTLSCEQNLNHDAMYWYRQDPGQGLRLIYYSQIVNDFQKGDIAEGYSVSREKKESFPLTVTSAQKNPTAFYLCASSILIGTAGYTFGSGTRLTVV.

This clonotype was recorded at least ten times. Within a library made for alpha chains, this beta chain is off target, and its count is uninformative. CDR3 in DNA: TGCGCCAGCAACGACAGGGGCCAAGAGACCCAGTACTTC. This sequence encodes CASNDRGQETQYF. The rearrangement joins TRBV5-1 to TRBJ2-5, with TRBD1 matching 8 bases. Germline V lookup: CDR1 SGHRS, CDR2 YFSETQ. The V gene end was trimmed by 6 bases and the J gene end by 1 base; junction bases not matched to a gene: 2. The CDR3 extends over 13 amino acids.

Many counts were recorded for this clonotype. This beta chain is off target for a library built for alpha chains, so its abundance means little. This sequence joins TRBV19 and TRBJ1-5, with D possibly matching TRBD1 (5 bases). V was shortened by 3 bases and J by 6 bases, with 12 bases between the two germline ends. The CDR3 is 14 amino acids. From germline, CDR1 is LNHDA and CDR2 SQIVND (reference sequence). This chain's CDR3 is CASSINLRGQPQHF. The CDR3 nucleotides are TGTGCCAGTAGTATTAATTTAAGGGGTCAGCCCCAGCATTTT. Drawing the rest from reference TRBV19 and TRBJ1-5, the complete variable domain is DGGITQSPKYLFRKEGQNVTLSCEQNLNHDAMYWYRQDPGQGLRLIYYSQIVNDFQKGDIAEGYSVSREKKESFPLTVTSAQKNPTAFYLCASSINLRGQPQHFGDGTRLSIL.

The sample holds many counts of this clonotype. This beta chain turned up in a library designed for alpha chains; as an off-target read, its abundance says little. V usage is TRBV7-6 and J usage is TRBJ1-5, with TRBD1 as a possible D gene (5 bases). V gave up 5 bases and J gave up 5 bases, with 19 bases separating them. Germline V gene sequence: CDR1 SGHVS, CDR2 FNYEAQ. The CDR3 covers 16 residues. The CDR3 reads CASSPRAGREDQPQHF. The CDR3 bases are TGTGCCAGCAGCCCAAGGGCGGGCAGGGAAGATCAGCCCCAGCATTTT.

This clonotype was found many times. For a library built for alpha chains, this beta chain is a stray read; little rests on its size. This chain joins TRBV7-6 and TRBJ1-6, with no clear D. CDR3 length: 15 residues. Germline V gene sequence: CDR1 SGHVS, CDR2 FNYEAQ. The V end was cut by 3 bases, the J end by 0 bases, with 6 bases between. Here the CDR3 reads CASSFISSYNSPLHF. CDR3 DNA: TGTGCCAGCAGCTTTATCAGCTCCTATAATTCACCCCTCCACTTT.

In this sample, this clonotype turned up many times. This beta chain is a stray read from a library made for alpha chains; its abundance is not meaningful. This chain connects TRBV7-2 to TRBJ1-5; D not certain. The germline V gene has CDR1 SGHTA and CDR2 FQGNSA. CDR3 length equals 13 residues. V was pared by 2 bases and J by 5 bases, with 7 bases between. In DNA form, the CDR3 reads TGTGCCAGCAGCTTAAGGGTCGATCAGCCCCAGCATTTT. Protein product: CASSLRVDQPQHF.

This clonotype has a count of ten or more. The library was prepared for alpha chains; this beta chain is a stray read, so its frequency means little. The CDR3 DNA reads TGTGCCAGCAGCCAACATGGGACTAGCGGAAACAATGAGCAGTTCTTC. Protein product: CASSQHGTSGNNEQFF. The V call is TRBV27, the J call TRBJ2-1; 11 bases line up with TRBD2. The V segment lost 6 bases and the J segment 5 bases; nucleotides outside the gene matches: 9. From germline, CDR1 is MNHEY and CDR2 SMNVEV (reference sequence). CDR3 length: 16 residues.

This clonotype appeared a single time. Since it is a stray read in a library aimed at alpha chains, this beta chain has a size that is not meaningful. The chain links TRBV19 to TRBJ1-5; 7 bases are a match to TRBD1. The CDR3 is made up of 14 amino acids. Germline loops: CDR1 LNHDA, CDR2 SQIVND (reference sequence). Losses at the gene ends were 5 bases for V and 7 bases for J; bases not matched to a gene: 8. The CDR3 nucleotides are TGTGCCAGTAGTTTCTACCAGGGGGTCCAGCCCCAGCATTTT. The encoded protein is CASSFYQGVQPQHF.

In its sample, this clonotype was seen many times. In a library made to pick up alpha chains, this beta chain is a stray read with a size that means little. This chain uses TRBV7-2 with TRBJ2-2; TRBD2 matches at 11 bases. CDR1 SGHTA and CDR2 FQGNSA come from the germline V gene. V lost 3 bases and J lost 1; bases outside the gene matches: 4. CDR3 length: 17 amino acids. DNA for the CDR3: TGTGCCAGCAGCTTGACCGGGACTAGCGGGAACACCGGGGAGCTGTTTTTT. This codes for CASSLTGTSGNTGELFF.

The table lists this clonotype with many counts. This beta chain is a stray sequence in a library constructed for alpha chains; its clone size is not meaningful. The CDR3 DNA sequence: TGTGCCAGCAGCGGAAGGGGAGGGGATACGCAGTATTTT. It is translated as CASSGRGGDTQYF. The chain recombines TRBV7-9 with TRBJ2-3, with 7 bases aligning to TRBD2. V lost 5 bases and J lost 6; bases outside the gene matches: 5. The CDR3 totals 13 residues. In germline, CDR1 is SEHNR, CDR2 FQNEAQ (reference sequence).

This clonotype was seen ten or more times. Since it is a stray read in a library aimed at alpha chains, this beta chain has a size that is not meaningful. This chain links TRBV27 with TRBJ1-1; a possible D gene is TRBD1 (6 bases). Trimming took off 4 bases at V and 0 bases at J, with 12 bases between the two ends. Germline CDR1 is MNHEY and CDR2 is SMNVEV (reference sequence). The CDR3 is 15 residues long. The DNA for the CDR3 is TGTGCCAGCAGTTATATGGGGGCCCTGAACACTGAAGCTTTCTTT. It is translated as CASSYMGALNTEAFF.

This clonotype was observed at least ten times. The library was built for alpha chains, so this beta chain is an off-target read and its size means little. The chain combines TRBV29-1 with TRBJ2-7; perhaps TRBD1 as D (6 bases). Trimming pared 7 bases from V and 6 bases from J, leaving 13 bases between. The CDR3 loop spans 11 amino acids. CDR1 and CDR2 from the germline V gene are SQVTM and ANQGSEA. CDR3 sequence: CSGLDSAEQYF. The CDR3 DNA follows: TGCAGCGGGCTGGACAGCGCCGAGCAGTACTTC.

This clonotype has ten or more counts. This beta chain lies outside the target of a library built for alpha chains; its clone size means little. This chain uses TRBV24-1 with TRBJ2-5; D might be TRBD1 (6 bases). V lost 1 base, J lost 5 bases, and 13 bases lay in between. Germline values: CDR1 KGHDR, CDR2 SFDVKD. This CDR3 region has 15 residues. The CDR3 region is CATSDFRQGWETQYF. The CDR3 nucleotides read TGTGCCACCAGTGATTTCCGGCAGGGGTGGGAGACCCAGTACTTC.

This clonotype is medium-sized by share. As an off-target read in a library built for alpha chains, this beta chain has a frequency of little significance. The gene calls are TRBV10-3 and TRBJ1-5; weak D call: TRBD1 (5 bases). V lost 10 bases to trimming and J lost 6 bases, with 19 bases between them. The CDR3 totals 14 residues. Germline values: CDR1 ENHRY, CDR2 SYGVKD. CDR3 bases: TGTGCCACAGTCGCGGACCCTCAGGGTCAGCCCCAGCATTTT. It yields the protein CATVADPQGQPQHF.

This clonotype was detected ten times or more. The library was designed around alpha chains, so this beta chain is a stray read whose abundance carries little weight. CDR3 loop: CASISISGGASGGYNEQFF. The CDR3 DNA reads TGTGCCAGCATCTCGATTTCGGGAGGCGCTAGCGGGGGATACAATGAGCAGTTCTTC. This chain links TRBV28 with TRBJ2-1, with TRBD2 matching over 10 bases. Looked up from germline, CDR1 is MDHEN and CDR2 is SYDVKM. This CDR3 comprises 19 residues. The trim removed 7 bases at V and 4 bases at J, leaving 19 bases unmatched.

This clonotype has ten or more counts. This beta chain is a stray sequence in a library constructed for alpha chains; its clone size is not meaningful. The J gene is TRBJ1-1, the V gene TRBV18; D is ambiguous. The CDR3 is 14 amino acids. V dropped 2 bases and J dropped 1 base, with 8 bases sitting between them. Germline V gene sequence: CDR1 KGHSH, CDR2 LQKENI. The CDR3 sequence is CASSPVSRNTEAFF. The CDR3 DNA sequence: TGTGCCAGCTCACCAGTGAGCCGGAACACTGAAGCTTTCTTT.

This clonotype was counted ten times or more. Being off target in a library aimed at alpha chains, this beta chain has a size of little meaning. The V call is TRBV20-1, the J call TRBJ2-7, with TRBD2 identical over 8 bases. The CDR3 is made up of 14 amino acids. Germline trimming cut 3 bases from V and 4 bases from J; bases unmatched to any gene: 8. CDR1 is DFQATT, CDR2 SNEGSKA, per germline (reference sequence). CDR3 DNA: TGCAGTGCTAGGAGGCCAGCGGGGGCGTACGAGCAGTACTTC. As protein: CSARRPAGAYEQYF.

The table lists this clonotype with many counts. This beta chain is off target for a library built for alpha chains, so its abundance means little. This chain links TRBV30 with TRBJ2-3; D is possibly TRBD1 (6 bases). The ends were cut back, 7 bases at V and 4 bases at J, with 18 bases in the middle. The germline V gene has CDR1 GTSNPN and CDR2 SVGIG (reference sequence). This CDR3 has 14 residues. The CDR3: CAFATGIRADTQYF. In DNA, the CDR3 is TGTGCCTTCGCCACAGGGATTAGGGCAGATACGCAGTATTTT.

This clonotype was counted many times. With the library built for alpha chains, this beta chain is off target and its frequency is not meaningful. This chain links TRBV5-1 with TRBJ2-2; 9 positions agree with TRBD1. V shed 4 bases, J shed 5 bases, and the junction held 6 bases outside the gene matches. The CDR3 covers 15 residues. Germline values: CDR1 SGHRS, CDR2 YFSETQ. CDR3 residues: CASSPDGQGTGELFF. For the CDR3, the DNA is TGCGCCAGCAGCCCGGACGGACAGGGGACCGGGGAGCTGTTTTTT.

This clonotype was detected ten times or more. Since the library was made to target alpha chains, this beta chain is a stray read and its abundance is not meaningful. V usage is TRBV3-1 and J usage is TRBJ2-7, with a weak D call TRBD1 (6 bases). CDR3 length: 14 residues. V was trimmed by 3 bases and J by 6 bases, leaving 15 bases between them. Germline V CDR1 and CDR2: LGHDT, YNNKEL (reference sequence). For the CDR3, the DNA is TGTGCCAGCAGCCATCCGGACAGCGTAACCGAGCAGTACTTC. Amino acids: CASSHPDSVTEQYF.

This clonotype was recorded many times. This beta chain is off target for a library built for alpha chains, so its abundance means little. The chain links TRBV5-1 to TRBJ2-1; D may correspond to TRBD1 or TRBD2 (5 bases each). V was trimmed by 4 bases and J by 2 bases, leaving 19 bases between them. The CDR3 has 17 amino acids. Germline loops: CDR1 SGHRS, CDR2 YFSETQ. CDR3 sequence: CASSQPPGRVTYNEQFF. CDR3 in DNA: TGCGCCAGCAGCCAACCACCGGGACGGGTAACCTACAATGAGCAGTTCTTC.

In its sample, this clonotype was seen many times. As an off-target read in a library built for alpha chains, this beta chain has a frequency of little significance. The chain is built from TRBV7-9 and TRBJ2-3; 12 nucleotides agree with TRBD2. Germline-derived CDR1 and CDR2 are SEHNR and FQNEAQ (reference sequence). There are 18 residues in the CDR3. The V gene end was trimmed by 4 bases and the J gene end by 2 bases; junction bases not matched to a gene: 10. The CDR3 spells CASSSPLAGGPFTDTQYF. In nucleotides, the CDR3 is TGTGCCAGCAGCTCCCCCCTAGCGGGGGGGCCTTTCACAGATACGCAGTATTTT.

Many counts were recorded for this clonotype. For a library built for alpha chains, this beta chain is a stray read; little rests on its size. The chain recombines TRBV10-3 with TRBJ1-1; D gene ambiguous. V dropped 0 bases and J dropped 5 bases, with 13 bases sitting between them. Germline assignment: CDR1 ENHRY and CDR2 SYGVKD. The CDR3 is made up of 15 amino acids. The CDR3 spells CAISESKWGGTEAFF. The CDR3 DNA follows: TGTGCCATCAGTGAGTCGAAATGGGGAGGAACTGAAGCTTTCTTT.

Comment on this clonotype: Since it is a stray read in a library aimed at alpha chains, this beta chain has a size that is not meaningful. The rearrangement uses TRBV7-8 and TRBJ2-5, with no clear D. V lost 0 bases and J 5 bases, leaving 10 bases between the germline ends. Germline loops: CDR1 SGHVS, CDR2 FQNEAQ. The length of the CDR3 is 14 residues. The CDR3 loop is CASSLAPRRETQYF. CDR3 DNA: TGTGCCAGCAGCTTAGCTCCCCGGCGGGAGACCCAGTACTTC.